Ten or more counts support the clone carrying this TCR beta chain. Gene-specific TRAV and TRBV primers were used for first-strand cDNA, covering alpha and beta chains. TCR amplification involved approximately 20 PCR cycles with a constant-region primer and V-primer adapter. A single record per CDR3 protein comes from TCRdb applying MiXCR to the reads. The table includes 85,000 to 100,000 distinct CDR3 sequences, 9.4% detected once. The record originates from a study of low-dose radiotherapy and immunotherapy resistance in tumors. Indicated time point: before trial treatment. Every donor's regimen consisted of nivolumab, ipilimumab, aspirin, low-dose cyclophosphamide and low-dose radiotherapy. J was trimmed by 4 bases and V by 4 bases; bases with no gene match: 6. The length of the CDR3 is 15 residues. Germline CDR1 reads DFQATT; CDR2 reads SNEGSKA (reference sequence).

The sequencing used PBMCs, collected before treatment. This chain links TRBV20-1 with TRBJ2-5; 13 bases are shared with TRBD2. This receptor was obtained from a male donor with prostate cancer. The CDR3 DNA reads as TGCAGTGCTACGAGACTAGCGGGAGGTGGAGAGACCCAGTACTTC. This gives the protein CSATRLAGGGETQYF.